This TCR beta chain is from a study of blood T cell repertoires in COVID-19 (dated by TCRdb to 2019 to 2021). Background for the entire study: The collaborator samples originated in the United States, Italy and Spain and spanned the acute and convalescent phases of COVID-19. The prospective study material was composed of cDNA or gDNA derived from T cells, B-cell-depleted T cells, or PBMCs. The dataset comprised deeply sampled blood TCRbeta repertoires from subjects exposed to, actively infected with, or recovered from COVID-19. A freely available public database, intended as a resource for researchers studying the immune response to SARS-CoV-2, is where the repertoires were released. Samples were obtained from the ongoing ImmuneRACE study (first 160 participants) and from approximately 1,200 subjects provided by 6 global collaborators. A de-identified subject ID, COVID-19 status, age in years and sex were almost always included in the sample metadata. Where available, HLA class I and class II types were taken from metadata supplied by the sample provider and were not determined by assay-based typing.

Remarks on this clone: Its antigen target is currently unknown. Per-base qualities were not stored, and no clone one base away is much larger.

From the germline V gene, CDR1 is KGHSH and CDR2 is LQKENI. Its CDR3 holds 16 amino acids, cysteine through phenylalanine. Only CDR3 DNA remains: 48 bases, in frame from the first base. V has 2 bases trimmed and J has 5 bases trimmed; junction bases matching no gene number 9. TCRbeta CDR3 regions were amplified from genomic DNA using the immunoSEQ Assay, a bias-controlled multiplex PCR. Turning to the authors' computational methods: The number of nucleated cells in each sample was estimated from the amplification of reference gene primers within the assay. To quantify the absolute abundance of each unique TCRbeta CDR3 rearrangement, sequence reads were collapsed and filtered. For each sample, productive Simpson clonality was calculated as the square root of Simpson's diversity index over productive rearrangements. The immuneACCESS repertoire file appears here via TCRdb, limited to in-frame rearrangements. These files lack a portion of the clones; in checked studies, under half of the deficit traces to unresolved V genes, and the cause of the others is not known. The V and J calls and clone size come from that table; D and trimming were worked out from the DNA. In all, the sample holds a few hundred thousand clones, and roughly nine tenths of those were seen once. The ten most abundant clones make up approximately 8% of the sample.

Participants in the prospective study were aged about 18 to 95 years, lived in 20 to 25 United States geographic areas, and enrolled through a virtual design. Cohort assignment in the prospective study relied on participant-reported clinical history from a screening survey and a study questionnaire. Recovered participants in ImmuneRACE Cohort 3 were defined by two consecutive negative NP/OP PCR tests, clearance by a healthcare professional, or resolution of symptoms. In the prospective study, mobile phlebotomists collected whole blood, serum and a nasopharyngeal or oropharyngeal swab from each participant. Prospective study participants could optionally give additional blood draws and questionnaires over a roughly 2-month period. Prospective study blood samples were shipped either frozen or at room temperature before DNA extraction. Beyond this particular receptor, the publication reports: The quantity of clinical and demographic metadata differed by source and by participant and was supplied without curation.

The material sequenced was PBMCs or T cells enriched from blood (not recorded which). This clonotype originated in a woman aged 60 to 75 who had recovered from COVID-19. The V and J segments used are TRBV18 and TRBJ1-1, with 9 bases matching TRBD1. CDR3 region: CASSPSMGQGGTEAFF. The nucleotide sequence is given as TGTGCCAGCTCACCATCGATGGGACAGGGAGGGACTGAAGCTTTCTTT.